This TCR beta chain originates from a study of T cells after posttransplantation cyclophosphamide. TCRdb's copy holds only in-frame clones and misses some; the assay was immunoSEQ multiplex PCR. The sample shows about 2,800 clones, more than 70% of them seen only once. Findings of the study overall: TRB overlap between skin or GI tissue T cells and blood was limited. TRB clonality was highly associated with recipient CMV seropositivity and reactivation.

The CDR3 spans 16 residues. Germline CDR1 reads MRHNA; CDR2 reads SNTAGT. The junction had 11 bases not matched to a gene; V was cut back by 6 bases and J by 3 bases. This clone was counted a few times. The antigen remains undetermined. Source material: CD8+ T cells sorted from PBMCs. This chain connects TRBV6-4 to TRBJ2-3; TRBD2 aligns across 8 bases. The sequence was obtained from a woman aged 45-60 years in good health and a related stem cell transplant donor. This CDR3 reads CASSESAGDFTDTQYF. The CDR3 coding sequence is TGTGCCAGCAGCGAATCAGCGGGGGATTTTACAGATACGCAGTATTTT.